The following is a T cell receptor beta chain sequence with its context. This clonotype was seen more than once but under ten times. Its antigen is not yet known. No quality values exist for individual bases; no much larger clone is one base distant. V loses 1 base at its end and J loses 8 bases; junction bases beyond the gene matches: 13. The CDR3, cysteine through phenylalanine, is 17 amino acids long. Of all the DNA, just the CDR3 is kept, 51 bases in frame from base 1. Based on the germline V gene, the CDR1 and CDR2 sequences are MGHRA and YSYEKL. This sample was taken from a study of T cells in Graves' hyperthyroidism and ophthalmopathy (dated by TCRdb to between 2018 and 2021). Study-wide context: Peripheral blood was sampled at the time of initial diagnosis, prior to any treatment. TCR V-J signatures able to tell the groups apart were searched for in a discovery cohort of some 97 patients, of whom over 40 had Graves' ophthalmopathy and more than 55 had stable Graves' hyperthyroidism. Prospective prediction of ophthalmopathy was tested in an independent validation cohort consisting of 18 hyperthyroidism patients and approximately 16 patients who later progressed to ophthalmopathy. The approximately 97 discovery patients were randomly divided into training and test sets at a 7:3 ratio. In addition, the study compared T-cell repertoires in thyroid tissue and in blood from roughly six Graves' hyperthyroidism patients. After blood sampling, hyperthyroidism patients were treated with methimazole at a starting dose of 30 mg daily, and ophthalmopathy patients were treated with high-dose intravenous methylprednisolone. According to the paper, TCR Vbeta CDR3 sequencing was carried out on around 140 peripheral blood samples, which came from approximately 43 ophthalmopathy, some 73 hyperthyroidism and some 17 progressor patients. The investigation overall reported the following: During validation, the model predicted progression to ophthalmopathy a median of approximately six months ahead of onset, with approximately 70% sensitivity and less than 85% specificity. Blood samples also contained most of the expanded thyroid clonotypes (frequency above 0.001), which suggests that blood repertoires may reflect thyroid immune responses. Sample size was not statistically predetermined, and investigators were not blinded to group allocation. A 13 V-J signature model separated ophthalmopathy from stable hyperthyroidism, with over 85% sensitivity and roughly 81% specificity in cross-validation and 80%/75% in testing.

Amplification of TCR beta CDR3 regions was carried out from RNA transcripts. The TCR CDR3 was subjected to a first round of RT-PCR using the HTBI primer set and the Qiagen OneStep RT-PCR kit. The libraries were constructed in a second round of multiplex PCR and then size-selected and purified. Paired-end sequencing of the libraries was performed with 100 bp reads on an Illumina HiSeq2000. Under the source paper's analysis protocol: Raw data were processed with SOAPnuke, discarding reads with adapters, uncalled bases, mean Phred below 15, or no exact constant-primer or identifier match. COPE v1.2.5 was used to merge high-quality paired reads, and clonotypes were defined as unique nucleotide sequences. Clonotypes were aligned to IMGT TRBV, TRBD and TRBJ reference segments using MiTCR v1.1. Only V-J combinations with frequency above 0.0001, covering roughly 99% of repertoires, were analysed. The TCS score was defined as the ratio of F50 (clonal expansion) to E x V (chaos), calculated using BLOSUM62-based TCRdist between CDR3 peptides within each V-J. Welch's t-statistics and random forest reduced roughly 540 V-J features to 13, which were used in a naive Bayes classifier (R e1071). In-frame beta chains were kept once TCRdb had trimmed the public reads at Q25 with fastp and called clones with MiXCR. Each entry merges the rows of one CDR3 protein and shows their most common DNA and genes. The V and J calls come from TCRdb's annotation, not from the publication. For this sample the table gives around 500,000 distinct CDR3 sequences, of which more than 15% were detected only once. Of the sample, 25% to 35% falls within the top ten clones.

Moderately to severely active disease, a Clinical Activity Score of at least 3, a NOSPECS grade of at least 4, and a duration under 3 months were present in ophthalmopathy patients. The study excluded patients with uncontrolled infections, other autoimmune diseases, pregnancy or lactation. Clinical symptoms, serum thyroxine and TRAb, thyroid ultrasound, and orbital computed tomography formed the basis for the diagnoses. PBMCs were isolated from about 9.2 ml of fresh peripheral blood by Ficoll-Paque density gradient centrifugation. Trizol reagent was used to extract total RNA, and RNA quality was then checked on an Agilent 2100 Bioanalyzer.

Sequenced material: blood. The rearrangement combines TRBV4-1 with TRBJ2-1, and 8 junctional nucleotides match TRBD2. The source is a woman in her 30s with Graves' ophthalmopathy. The CDR3 in this case is CASSQGILGLGVHEQFF. The DNA sequence is given as TGCGCCAGCAGCCAAGGCATCTTGGGACTAGGGGTGCATGAGCAGTTCTTC.